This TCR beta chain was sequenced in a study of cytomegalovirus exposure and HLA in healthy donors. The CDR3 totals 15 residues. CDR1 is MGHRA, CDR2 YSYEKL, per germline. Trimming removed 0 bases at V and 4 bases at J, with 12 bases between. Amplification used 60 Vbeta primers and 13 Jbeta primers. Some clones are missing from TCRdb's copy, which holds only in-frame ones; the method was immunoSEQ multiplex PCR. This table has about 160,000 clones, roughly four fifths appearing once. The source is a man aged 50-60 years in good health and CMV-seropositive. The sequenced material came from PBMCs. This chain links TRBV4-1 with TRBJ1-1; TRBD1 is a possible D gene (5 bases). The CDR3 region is CASSQDTGDGTEAFF. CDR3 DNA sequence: TGCGCCAGCAGCCAAGATACAGGCGACGGCACTGAAGCTTTCTTT.